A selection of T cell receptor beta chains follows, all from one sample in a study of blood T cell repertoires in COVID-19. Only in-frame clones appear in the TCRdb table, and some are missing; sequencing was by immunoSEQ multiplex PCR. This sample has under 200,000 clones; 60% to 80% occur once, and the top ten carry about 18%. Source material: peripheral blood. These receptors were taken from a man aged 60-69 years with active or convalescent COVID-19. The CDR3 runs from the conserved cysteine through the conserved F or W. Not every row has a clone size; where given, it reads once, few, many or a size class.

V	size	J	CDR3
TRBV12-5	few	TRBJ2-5	CASGFGQGDETQYF
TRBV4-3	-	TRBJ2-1	CASSQSSGRYNEQFF
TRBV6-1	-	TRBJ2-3	CASSEREGGTDTQYF
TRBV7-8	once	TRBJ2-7	CASSSGTLSFYEQYF
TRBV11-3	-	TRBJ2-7	CASSFGRGSSYEQYF
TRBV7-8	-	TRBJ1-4	CASSSAGTGIEKLFF
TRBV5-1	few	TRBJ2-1	CASRADGSSYNEQFF
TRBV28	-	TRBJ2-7	CAATGQGYEQYF
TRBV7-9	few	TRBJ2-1	CASSSTGLEKQFF
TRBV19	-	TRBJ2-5	CASSIDLGVETQYF
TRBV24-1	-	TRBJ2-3	CATSSLDTQYF
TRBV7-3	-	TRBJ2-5	CASSLAGGQETQYF
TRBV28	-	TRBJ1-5	CASSRGRAHQPQHF
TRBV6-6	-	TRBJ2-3	CASSWVAGHSTDTQYF
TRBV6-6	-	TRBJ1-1	CASSYLDRLATEAFF
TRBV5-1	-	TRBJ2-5	CASSLIGSAGETQYF
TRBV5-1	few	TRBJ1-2	CASSVGPGQGYGYTF
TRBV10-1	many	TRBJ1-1	CASGTGDPRIKQNTEAFF
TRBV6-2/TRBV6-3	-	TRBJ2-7	CASSTGEKQYF
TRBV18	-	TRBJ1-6	CASSPLQRVNNSPLHF
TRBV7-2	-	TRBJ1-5	CASSLGAFGTGGQPQHF
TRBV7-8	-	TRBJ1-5	CASSLASYGYQPQHF
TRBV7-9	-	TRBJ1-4	CASSLTGGSEKLFF
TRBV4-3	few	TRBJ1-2	CASSQDSAGSYGYTF
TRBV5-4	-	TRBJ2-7	CASSSGGQIISYEQYF
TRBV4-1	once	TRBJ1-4	CASSPLGGKNEKLFF
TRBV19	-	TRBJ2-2	CASSIYWGSGTGELFF
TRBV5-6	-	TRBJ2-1	CASSFAGGRVNEQFF
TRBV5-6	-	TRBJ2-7	CASTRDRLLYEQYF
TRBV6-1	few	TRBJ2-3	CASSAPPAGGPDTQYF
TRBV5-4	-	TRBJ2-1	CATAPRTGINEQFF
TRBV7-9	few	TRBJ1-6	CASSLVSTDSPLHF
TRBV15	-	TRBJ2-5	CATSRPRTSLETQYF
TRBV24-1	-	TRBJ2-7	CATSDTGQGPYEQYF
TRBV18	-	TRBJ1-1	CASSPGHSNTEAFF
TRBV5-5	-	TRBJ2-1	CASSPLGGGSSYNEQFF
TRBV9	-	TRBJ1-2	CASSYTGGDNGYTF
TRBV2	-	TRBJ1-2	CASSLQEGHTF
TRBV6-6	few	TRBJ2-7	CASSPNTYEQYF
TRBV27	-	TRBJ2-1	CASSLSGGLAGGNEQFF
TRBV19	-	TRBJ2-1	CASSIEGAFYNEQFF
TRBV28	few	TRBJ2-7	CASSFPLDTVQYF
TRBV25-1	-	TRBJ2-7	CASKNTGPAYEQYF
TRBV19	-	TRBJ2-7	CASSIDGSYEQYF
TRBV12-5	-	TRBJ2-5	CASGPGQAQETQYF
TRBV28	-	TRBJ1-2	CASSSPGPGIAGYTF
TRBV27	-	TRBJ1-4	CASRGTAINEKLFF